The present T cell receptor (beta chain) was sequenced within a study of T cell repertoires in cytomegalovirus infection (dated by TCRdb to between 2018 and 2020). As for the study more broadly: Donor HLA type was relevant to the analysis, because carriage of CMV infection together with the matching HLA type was indicated by public TCR beta signatures. Study-level results and caveats: In the ex vivo response, HLA-C-restricted CMV-specific TCR beta clonotypes were dominant, and in two of eight donors the single most frequent clonotype came from this HLA-C-restricted group. Carriers of CMV infection plus the relevant HLA type were discriminated by the cumulative frequency of public TCR beta family members in the study cohort and in an independent approximately 400-donor cohort.

This clonotype was seen ten or more times. The clone's antigen remains unknown. The input lacks base qualities; no much larger clone sits a single base away. V gives up 1 base and J gives up 4 bases, and the segment between their germline ends measures 8 bases. CDR1 and CDR2, per the germline V gene, are SGHTA and FQGNSA. The CDR3 spans 14 residues, from the cysteine through the phenylalanine. The only DNA kept is the CDR3, 42 bases in frame from the first base. Sequencing took place on an Illumina HiSeq 1500. TCRdb applied fastp at Q25 and MiXCR to the public reads, then kept only in-frame beta chains. All rows with the same CDR3 protein become a single entry with the most common DNA and genes. The sample profile shows 300,000 to 450,000 distinct CDR3 sequences; 15% to 20% of them were found once. The biggest ten clones account for 8.7% of the sample.

This sequence was found in a human donor in good health (CMV status not recorded). Some clones in this sample may be carry-over from other donors' samples. The V and J segments used are TRBV7-2 and TRBJ2-1; no D gene can be assigned with confidence. The source material was PBMCs. This receptor carries the CDR3 CASSLVPLYNEQFF. Here is the DNA: TGTGCCAGCAGCTTAGTCCCCCTATACAATGAGCAGTTCTTC.